These 5 T cell receptor beta chains were sequenced from one sample in a study of T cell changes during pregnancy in multiple sclerosis. Clones were read by immunoSEQ multiplex PCR, and TCRdb kept only the in-frame ones, dropping some. The sample has tens of thousands of clones; 92% are singletons. Source: peripheral blood, taken in the first trimester of pregnancy. The source is a female donor in good health, enrolled as a control in a pregnancy study.

V usage is TRBV29-1 and J usage is TRBJ2-2; tentatively, D is TRBD2 (5 bases). The CDR3 spans 14 residues. CDR1 SQVTM and CDR2 ANQGSEA come from the germline V gene. V gave up 1 base and J gave up 1 base, with 7 bases separating them. The CDR3 sequence: CSVEVDLNTGELFF. The CDR3 bases are TGCAGCGTTGAAGTGGACTTGAACACCGGGGAGCTGTTTTTT.

This chain links TRBV13 with TRBJ2-1; a weak D match, TRBD2 (6 bases). CDR3 length: 13 residues. The V end was cut by 5 bases, the J end by 4 bases, with 9 bases between. Per germline, CDR1 PRHDT and CDR2 FYEKMQ (reference sequence). For the CDR3, the DNA is TGTGCCAGCAGCGCGGGACCTTACAATGAGCAGTTCTTC. Translating gives CASSAGPYNEQFF.

This chain connects TRBV30 to TRBJ1-2; D might be TRBD1 (5 bases). The CDR3 contains 15 residues. CDR1 and CDR2 (germline): GTSNPN, SVGIG (reference sequence). The germline V and J ends were trimmed by 7 bases and 2 bases, with 20 bases remaining between them. CDR3: CASSEIGHNNYGYTF. The CDR3 DNA follows: TGTGCCTCCTCAGAAATTGGACATAACAACTATGGCTACACCTTC.

DNA for the CDR3: TGTGCCATCAGTGAGTCGGTAGCTAACTATGGCTACACCTTC. This gives the protein CAISESVANYGYTF. The chain employs TRBV10-3 and TRBJ1-2; D is uncertain. The CDR3 is 14 amino acids. Trimming pared 0 bases from V and 0 bases from J, leaving 5 bases between. CDR1 ENHRY and CDR2 SYGVKD come from the germline V gene.

The chain combines TRBV21-1 with TRBJ1-5; the tabulated D call, TRBD1, remains unverified against the DNA. TRBV21-1 is termed a pseudogene. The CDR3 runs to 12 residues. The CDR3 nucleotides read TGTGCCAGCAGCAACAGGGGGCAGCCCCAGCATTTT. Amino acid sequence: CASSNRGQPQHF.